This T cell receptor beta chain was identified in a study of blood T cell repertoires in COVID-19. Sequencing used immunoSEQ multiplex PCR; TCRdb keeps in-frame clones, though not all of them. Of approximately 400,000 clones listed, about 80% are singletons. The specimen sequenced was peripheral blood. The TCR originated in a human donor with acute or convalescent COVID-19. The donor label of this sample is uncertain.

Written as DNA, the CDR3 is TGTGCCAGCAGCCAAGATCCGACAGGACTCACCGGGGAGCTGTTTTTT. Translating gives CASSQDPTGLTGELFF. The V call is TRBV14, the J call TRBJ2-2, with D perhaps matching TRBD1 (6 bases). V was shortened by 0 bases and J by 4 bases, with 12 bases between the two germline ends. The CDR3 extends over 16 amino acids. Germline loops: CDR1 SGHDN, CDR2 FVKESK.